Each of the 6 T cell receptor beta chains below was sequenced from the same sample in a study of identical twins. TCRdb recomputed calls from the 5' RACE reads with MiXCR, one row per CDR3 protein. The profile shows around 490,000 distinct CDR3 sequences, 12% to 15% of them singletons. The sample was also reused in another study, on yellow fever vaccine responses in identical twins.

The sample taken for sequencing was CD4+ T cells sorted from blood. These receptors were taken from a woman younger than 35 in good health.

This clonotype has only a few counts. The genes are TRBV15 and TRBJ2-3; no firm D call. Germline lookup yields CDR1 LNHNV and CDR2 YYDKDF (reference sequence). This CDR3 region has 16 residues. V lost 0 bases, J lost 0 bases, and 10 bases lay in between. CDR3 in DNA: TGTGCCACCAGCAGAGATAGGGCAGCTAGCACAGATACGCAGTATTTT. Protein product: CATSRDRAASTDTQYF.

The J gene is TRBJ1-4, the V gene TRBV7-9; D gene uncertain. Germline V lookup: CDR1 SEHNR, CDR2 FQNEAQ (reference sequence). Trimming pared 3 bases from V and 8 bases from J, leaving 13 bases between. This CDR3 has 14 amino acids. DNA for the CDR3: TGTGCCAGCAGCTTTCCGGTGACACCCGAAAAACTGTTTTTT. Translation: CASSFPVTPEKLFF. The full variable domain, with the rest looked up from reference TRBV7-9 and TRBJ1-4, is DTGVSQNPRHKITKRGQNVTFRCDPISEHNRLYWYRQTLGQGPEFLTYFQNEAQLEKSRLLSDRFSAERPKGSFSTLEIQRTEQGDSAMYLCASSFPVTPEKLFFGSGTQLSVL.

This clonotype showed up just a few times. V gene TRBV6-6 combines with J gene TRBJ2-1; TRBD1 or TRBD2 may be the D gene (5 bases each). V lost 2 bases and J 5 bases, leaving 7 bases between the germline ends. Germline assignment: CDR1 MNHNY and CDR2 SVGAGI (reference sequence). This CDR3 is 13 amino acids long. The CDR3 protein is CASSYRGNNEQFF. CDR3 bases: TGTGCCAGCAGTTACCGGGGCAACAATGAGCAGTTCTTC.

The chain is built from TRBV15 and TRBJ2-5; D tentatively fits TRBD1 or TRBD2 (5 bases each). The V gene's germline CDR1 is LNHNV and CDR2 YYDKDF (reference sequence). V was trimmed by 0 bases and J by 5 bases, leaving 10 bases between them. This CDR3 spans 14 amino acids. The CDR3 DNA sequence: TGTGCCACCAGCAGAGATTCGGGGCGGGAGACCCAGTACTTC. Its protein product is CATSRDSGRETQYF.

In nucleotides, the CDR3 is TGTGCCAGCTCACCCCCCGGGAGCAGGGAGACCCAGTACTTC. Translation: CASSPPGSRETQYF. The chain couples TRBV18 to TRBJ2-5, with D possibly TRBD2 on 6 matching bases. This CDR3 is built from 14 residues. Deletions cut 3 bases from V and 5 bases from J, with 13 bases between. CDR1 and CDR2 from the germline V gene are KGHSH and LQKENI.

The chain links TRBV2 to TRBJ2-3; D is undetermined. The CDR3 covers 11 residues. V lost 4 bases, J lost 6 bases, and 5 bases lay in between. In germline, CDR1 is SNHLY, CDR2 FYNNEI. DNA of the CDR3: TGTGCCAGCAGTGTCATGGATACGCAGTATTTT. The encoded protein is CASSVMDTQYF.